The 24 T cell receptor beta chains presented below share a single source sample, sequenced in a study of regulatory T cells in long-lasting Graves disease. HTBI primers from iRepertoire and Arm-PCR of CDR3 regions yielded the TCR beta libraries. TCRdb reprocessed the multiplex PCR reads with MiXCR, giving one entry per CDR3 protein. The sample has about 430,000 distinct CDR3 sequences; over 20% are singletons. Time point in this sample: persistent/refractory GD, antithyroid drugs over 5 years with positive TRAb. Following extraction of RNA from PBMCs, that RNA was used to make the TCR library. Sequences were derived from peripheral blood mononuclear cells (PBMCs), sampled when the disease was refractory, from a patient treated with antithyroid drugs. Receptors originate from a female donor with Graves disease.

With regard to this clonotype: One end of the junction fails to match germline, which may point to a read error. The chain joins TRBV29-1 to TRBJ2-3, with 8 bases aligning to TRBD2. CDR3 length: 14 amino acids. CDR1 is SQVTM and CDR2 is ANQGSEA in the germline V gene. The CDR3 sequence: CSVEAGVRTDTQYF. The CDR3 nucleotides are TGCAGCGTGGAAGCGGGAGTAAGGACAGATACGCAGTATTTT.

This clonotype has just a few counts. J is TRBJ2-7 and V is TRBV3-1; 9 bases map to TRBD2. Unmatched junction bases numbered 3, after V lost 0 bases and J lost 3 bases. Germline V gene data show CDR1 as LGHDT and CDR2 as YNNKEL (reference sequence). The CDR3 consists of 15 residues. The CDR3 sequence is CASSQDGSGSYEQYF. DNA for the CDR3: TGTGCCAGCAGCCAAGATGGTAGCGGGAGCTACGAGCAGTACTTC.

This clonotype showed up just a few times. This rearrangement joins TRBV6-4 to TRBJ2-5; D gene uncertain. CDR1 MRHNA and CDR2 SNTAGT come from the germline V gene. The CDR3 is made up of 14 amino acids. Trimming cost V 2 bases and J 3 bases, with 10 bases left between them. CDR3 nucleotide sequence: TGTGCCAGCAGTGACGCGGCCATTGAAGAGACCCAGTACTTC. It codes for CASSDAAIEETQYF.

This clonotype was observed a few times. The chain carries TRBV7-9 and TRBJ2-5; 10 bases map to TRBD1. The CDR3 is made up of 14 amino acids. The J segment lost 4 bases and the V segment lost 4 bases, leaving 3 bases of the junction unmatched. CDR1 is SEHNR and CDR2 is FQNEAQ in the germline V gene (reference sequence). This CDR3 reads CASSWTGGSETQYF. The CDR3, as DNA: TGTGCCAGCAGCTGGACAGGGGGTTCAGAGACCCAGTACTTC.

This clonotype was recorded many times. The chain combines TRBV7-2 with TRBJ2-5, with 8 bases identical to TRBD1. Germline CDR1 reads SGHTA; CDR2 reads FQGNSA. J lost 5 bases, V lost 3 bases, and 5 bases had no gene match. The CDR3 contains 14 residues. Written as DNA, the CDR3 is TGTGCCAGCAGCTTTAGGACAGGGACGGAGACCCAGTACTTC. This sequence encodes CASSFRTGTETQYF.

Ten or more counts support this clonotype. J is TRBJ2-6 and V is TRBV27; no clear D. Germline V gives CDR1 MNHEY, CDR2 SMNVEV (reference sequence). V dropped 6 bases and J dropped 6 bases, with 12 bases sitting between them. The length of the CDR3 is 14 residues. The chain's CDR3 is CASSYLTAANVLTF. In nucleotides, the CDR3 is TGTGCCAGCAGCTATTTGACCGCGGCCAACGTCCTGACTTTC. Variable domain in full (rest from reference TRBV27 and TRBJ2-6): EAQVTQNPRYLITVTGKKLTVTCSQNMNHEYMSWYRQDPGLGLRQIYYSMNVEVTDKGDVPEGYKVSRKEKRNFPLILESPSPNQTSLYFCASSYLTAANVLTFGAGSRLTVL.

This clonotype was seen at least ten times. The chain joins TRBV5-1 to TRBJ2-2; a weak D match, TRBD2 (6 bases). V lost 4 bases and J lost 0, with 19 bases in between. The length of the CDR3 is 18 residues. Germline assignment: CDR1 SGHRS and CDR2 YFSETQ. DNA for the CDR3: TGCGCCAGCAGCCCCTGGTTGACTGCGGGGTCGAACACCGGGGAGCTGTTTTTT. It encodes CASSPWLTAGSNTGELFF.

This clonotype occurred many times. In DNA, the CDR3 is TGTGCCAGCAGTGAATACAGGGCGAACACCGGGGAGCTGTTTTTT. Protein product: CASSEYRANTGELFF. The gene calls are TRBV6-1 and TRBJ2-2; possible D gene TRBD1, 6 bases. V was clipped by 2 bases and J by 0 bases, with 7 bases between them. Germline V CDR1 and CDR2: MNHNS, SASEGT. This CDR3 has 15 amino acids.

This chain links TRBV5-8 with TRBJ2-7; 9 bases map to TRBD2. The CDR3 consists of 15 residues. Germline V gene sequence: CDR1 SGHTS, CDR2 YDEGEE. J was trimmed by 3 bases and V by 4 bases; bases with no gene match: 8. The DNA of the CDR3 is TGTGCCAGCAGCGGCCGGACTAGCGCCAGCTACGAGCAGTACTTC. It encodes CASSGRTSASYEQYF. The whole variable domain, filled in from reference TRBV5-8 and TRBJ2-7, reads EAGVTQSPTHLIKTRGQQATLRCSPISGHTSVYWYQQALGLGLQFLLWYDEGEERNRGNFPPRFSGRQFPNYSSELNVNALELEDSALYLCASSGRTSASYEQYFGPGTRLTVT.

The chain recombines TRBV19 with TRBJ2-2; D ambiguous. CDR1 is LNHDA, CDR2 SQIVND, per germline (reference sequence). This CDR3 contains 16 residues. Trimming cost V 8 bases and J 1 base, with 17 bases left between them. This chain's CDR3 is CASESPRLMNTGELFF. The CDR3 region has the DNA TGTGCCAGTGAGTCCCCCAGACTTATGAACACCGGGGAGCTGTTTTTT.

In this sample, this clonotype turned up many times. This chain joins TRBV2 and TRBJ2-1; D tentatively fits TRBD1 or TRBD2 (5 bases each). CDR3 length: 12 amino acids. V lost 5 bases, J lost 7 bases, and 9 bases lay in between. Germline CDR1 reads SNHLY; CDR2 reads FYNNEI. The CDR3 reads CASSTRGNEQFF. The CDR3 region has the DNA TGTGCCAGCAGTACTAGGGGTAATGAGCAGTTCTTC.

This clonotype was recorded at least ten times. This chain's CDR3 is CASSYDYEQYF. CDR3 sequence (DNA): TGTGCCAGCAGTTACGACTACGAGCAGTACTTC. The rearrangement uses TRBV6-5 and TRBJ2-7; unclear D gene. V shed 2 bases and J shed 3 bases, with 2 bases lying between them. The CDR3 extends over 11 amino acids. Germline V gives CDR1 MNHEY, CDR2 SVGAGI.

This clonotype was counted a few times. The genes are TRBV9 and TRBJ2-3, with D uncertain. Trimming left V 3 bases short and J 2 bases short, with 7 bases between. This CDR3 comprises 13 residues. In germline, CDR1 is SGDLS, CDR2 YYNGEE. Here the CDR3 reads CASSDSHTDTQYF. Here the CDR3 DNA reads TGTGCCAGCAGCGACTCTCACACAGATACGCAGTATTTT. The whole variable domain, remainder taken from reference TRBV9 and TRBJ2-3, is DSGVTQTPKHLITATGQRVTLRCSPRSGDLSVYWYQQSLDQGLQFLIQYYNGEERAKGNILERFSAQQFPDLHSELNLSSLELGDSALYFCASSDSHTDTQYFGPGTRLTVL.

A remark on this clonotype: Possible read error: a much larger clone is one base away. This sequence joins TRBV19 and TRBJ2-7, with 9 nucleotides matching TRBD1. Germline CDR1 reads LNHDA; CDR2 reads SQIVND (reference sequence). V shed 9 bases and J 0 bases; nucleotides not matched to a gene: 3. This CDR3 contains 13 residues. The DNA for the CDR3 is TGTGCCAGCGGGACAGGGAGCTCCTACGAGCAGTACTTC. It codes for CASGTGSSYEQYF.

This clonotype was recorded many times. This rearrangement joins TRBV28 to TRBJ1-6, with 9 bases fitting TRBD1. CDR1 and CDR2 from the germline V gene are MDHEN and SYDVKM. Trimming took 3 bases from V and 10 from J; bases not matched to a gene: 7. The CDR3 has 15 residues. CDR3 in DNA: TGTGCCAGCAGTTTCGATGACAGGGGGTACTCACCCCTCCACTTT. Amino acid sequence: CASSFDDRGYSPLHF.

The genes are TRBV9 and TRBJ2-7; 7 nucleotides match TRBD2. The V gene's germline CDR1 is SGDLS and CDR2 YYNGEE. Germline trimming cut 0 bases from V and 6 bases from J; bases unmatched to any gene: 6. This CDR3 contains 14 residues. CDR3 region: CASSVGEGIGEQYF. The CDR3 DNA reads TGTGCCAGCAGCGTAGGGGAGGGGATTGGCGAGCAGTACTTC.

Points on this clonotype: An end of the junction does not agree with germline; a read error may underlie this. The chain combines TRBV10-1 with TRBJ2-3, with TRBD1 as a possible D gene (5 bases). This CDR3 comprises 16 residues. The germline gives CDR1 WNHNN, CDR2 SYGVQD (reference sequence). The CDR3 region is CASSERQGANTYTQYF. CDR3 bases: TGCGCCAGCAGTGAGAGGCAGGGCGCGAACACATATACGCAGTATTTT.

This clonotype was recorded many times. This chain links TRBV6-1 with TRBJ1-1; maybe TRBD1 (6 bases). The CDR3 consists of 14 residues. Germline V gene lookup returns CDR1 MNHNS and CDR2 SASEGT. V was pared by 7 bases and J by 1 base, with 13 bases between. The CDR3 reads CASNQDRKNTEAFF. The CDR3, as DNA: TGTGCCAGCAACCAAGACAGGAAGAACACTGAAGCTTTCTTT.

There are many counts of this clonotype. The chain links TRBV5-8 to TRBJ1-2; TRBD1 is a possible D gene (5 bases). The germline V gene encodes CDR1 SGHTS and CDR2 YDEGEE. This CDR3 contains 15 residues. V was pared by 4 bases and J by 4 bases, with 17 bases between. The CDR3 DNA reads as TGTGCCAGCAGCACACTCCCGGGGACTCTCTATGGCTACACCTTC. Its protein product is CASSTLPGTLYGYTF.

Details on this clonotype: A much more abundant neighbour one base away suggests this may be a read error. The CDR3 nucleotides read TGTGCCAGCAGAAACCCTGACCGGGGCGCCGGGGAGCTGTTTTTT. This gives the protein CASRNPDRGAGELFF. The chain combines TRBV2 with TRBJ2-2; D may correspond to TRBD1 or TRBD2 (5 bases each). V was trimmed by 6 bases and J by 6 bases, leaving 17 bases between them. Per germline, CDR1 SNHLY and CDR2 FYNNEI. The CDR3 loop spans 15 amino acids.

The chain combines TRBV6-2 or TRBV6-3 with TRBJ2-7; no firm D call. The V and J ends lost 5 bases and 6 bases respectively, with 17 bases between them. CDR3 length: 14 residues. Germline V gene lookup returns CDR1 MNHEY and CDR2 SVGEGT. CDR3 DNA sequence: TGTGCCAGCAGTCTTTCTTCTAGAATCTCCGAGCAGTACTTC. Residues: CASSLSSRISEQYF.

This clonotype was seen a handful of times. This chain uses TRBV4-1 with TRBJ1-6, with 7 bases that match TRBD1. Germline CDR1 and CDR2: MGHRA and YSYEKL. Trimming at V came to 1 base and at J to 6 bases, leaving 9 bases not matched to a gene. The CDR3 is 17 amino acids. The CDR3 reads CASSQVLIRDSNSPLHF. In DNA form, the CDR3 reads TGCGCCAGCAGCCAAGTGTTAATTCGGGACAGTAATTCACCCCTCCACTTT.

This clonotype was counted between two and nine times. The chain links TRBV7-2 to TRBJ2-4, with TRBD1 identical over 8 bases. Germline lookup yields CDR1 SGHTA and CDR2 FQGNSA. V shed 5 bases and J 0 bases; nucleotides not matched to a gene: 6. The CDR3 spans 16 residues. The CDR3 DNA is TGTGCCAGCAGCGCAACAGGGACAGGAGCCAAAAACATTCAGTACTTC. Its translation: CASSATGTGAKNIQYF.

The gene calls are TRBV27 and TRBJ2-7; either TRBD1 or TRBD2 may fit D (5 bases each). Germline lookup yields CDR1 MNHEY and CDR2 SMNVEV (reference sequence). The CDR3 runs to 13 residues. The V and J ends lost 7 bases and 1 base respectively, with 11 bases between them. Here the CDR3 DNA reads TGTGCCAGCAATCGGGACGGATCCTACGAGCAGTACTTC. This encodes CASNRDGSYEQYF.